This entry lists 30 T cell receptor beta chains sequenced from one sample in a study of T-cell memory formation after mild COVID-19. MiXCR, applied by TCRdb to the 5' RACE reads, yields one record per CDR3 protein. The sample includes hundreds of thousands of distinct CDR3 sequences, approximately 29% of them seen just once. The sequencing sample was made of PBMCs or a T cell subset sorted from them (not recorded which). All receptors come from an adult woman who had mild COVID-19 (a few samples of this study predate the infection). Cell type and time point are not known.

The chain uses TRBV9 and TRBJ2-7; D remains ambiguous. Trimming cost V 0 bases and J 3 bases, with 10 bases left between them. The CDR3 is 14 amino acids. Germline-derived CDR1 and CDR2 are SGDLS and YYNGEE. CDR3 DNA: TGTGCCAGCAGCGTAGGGTCCGGCAGCTACGAGCAGTACTTC. The encoded protein is CASSVGSGSYEQYF.

In its sample, this clonotype was seen a few times. CDR3 nucleotides: TGTGCCAGCAGCCCGACCGGGACAGGGTTCACAGATACGCAGTATTTT. Its protein product is CASSPTGTGFTDTQYF. The rearrangement links TRBV7-6 to TRBJ2-3; 9 bases align to TRBD1. Germline V gives CDR1 SGHVS, CDR2 FNYEAQ. This CDR3 contains 16 residues. The V segment lost 5 bases and the J segment 2 bases; nucleotides outside the gene matches: 8. Filled out from reference TRBV7-6 and TRBJ2-3, the complete variable domain reads GAGVSQSPRYKVTKRGQDVALRCDPISGHVSLYWYRQALGQGPEFLTYFNYEAQQDKSGLPNDRFSAERPEGSISTLTIQRTEQRDSAMYRCASSPTGTGFTDTQYFGPGTRLTVL.

This clonotype was detected ten times or more. The chain carries TRBV19 and TRBJ1-2, with TRBD1 identical over 7 bases. The CDR3 length is 15 residues. Germline CDR1 and CDR2: LNHDA and SQIVND (reference sequence). Trimming removed 7 bases from V and 5 bases from J; junction bases left unmatched: 13. The CDR3 loop is CASTTRDRGNYGYTF. CDR3 DNA sequence: TGTGCCAGTACTACCCGGGACAGAGGAAATTATGGCTACACCTTC.

This sequence joins TRBV5-6 and TRBJ2-3; D remains unclear. The CDR3 loop spans 14 amino acids. V shed 0 bases and J shed 2 bases, with 7 bases lying between them. The V gene's germline CDR1 is SGHDT and CDR2 YYEEEE. The CDR3 region is CASSLEDNTDTQYF. In nucleotides, the CDR3 is TGTGCCAGCAGCTTGGAAGACAACACAGATACGCAGTATTTT.

In its sample, this clonotype was seen a few times. The chain recombines TRBV7-9 with TRBJ2-1; 7 bases are shared with TRBD2. The CDR3 is 14 residues long. With V trimmed by 4 bases and J by 4 bases, 4 bases remained unmatched. The germline gives CDR1 SEHNR, CDR2 FQNEAQ (reference sequence). The chain's CDR3 is CASSSGTTYNEQFF. DNA for the CDR3: TGTGCCAGCAGCTCCGGGACTACTTACAATGAGCAGTTCTTC.

The V call is TRBV27, the J call TRBJ2-5; a possible D gene is TRBD1 (7 bases). The CDR3 extends over 19 amino acids. Germline V gives CDR1 MNHEY, CDR2 SMNVEV (reference sequence). Trimming pared 3 bases from V and 5 bases from J, leaving 28 bases between. In DNA, the CDR3 is TGTGCCAGCAGTTTGTGGGGGGCTCCTGACAGGGAAATTCGGGAGACCCAGTACTTC. This sequence encodes CASSLWGAPDREIRETQYF.

This chain links TRBV6-5 with TRBJ1-3; 7 bases map to TRBD1. The germline gives CDR1 MNHEY, CDR2 SVGAGI. CDR3 length equals 14 residues. Unmatched junction bases numbered 7, after V lost 7 bases and J lost 4 bases. CDR3 loop: CASNDRAAGNTIYF. The DNA of the CDR3 is TGTGCCAGCAATGACAGGGCGGCCGGAAACACCATATATTTT.

This clonotype was observed a few times. The gene calls are TRBV7-3 and TRBJ1-5; D remains unclear. CDR3 length: 13 residues. CDR1 is SGHTA, CDR2 FQGTGA, per germline. V lost 1 base, J lost 6 bases, and 7 bases lay in between. CDR3 bases: TGTGCCAGCAGCTTAAACGGTGGTCAGCCCCAGCATTTT. Protein product: CASSLNGGQPQHF.

The table lists this clonotype with a few counts. The chain couples TRBV12-3 or TRBV12-4 to TRBJ1-5; no reliable D call. The length of the CDR3 is 15 residues. Trimming cost V 3 bases and J 2 bases, with 11 bases left between them. The CDR3 coding sequence is TGTGCCAGCAGTTTTTGGGGTGTGGGCAATCAGCCCCAGCATTTT. This translates into CASSFWGVGNQPQHF.

This clonotype was seen repeatedly, ten times or more. The J gene is TRBJ1-1, the V gene TRBV12-3 or TRBV12-4; D unresolved. CDR3 length equals 15 residues. The V and J ends lost 4 bases and 0 bases respectively, with 12 bases between them. The CDR3 reads CASSSRRHMNTEAFF. In DNA, the CDR3 is TGTGCCAGCAGTTCCCGGCGACACATGAACACTGAAGCTTTCTTT.

CDR3 in DNA: TGTGCCAGCAGTTTAGCCACCGGGACAGGGGCCTACGAGCAGTACTTC. Translating it yields CASSLATGTGAYEQYF. The genes are TRBV27 and TRBJ2-7; TRBD1 agrees at 10 bases. J gave up 2 bases and V 2 bases, and 6 bases lay outside the gene matches. The CDR3 sequence is 16 residues long. Germline CDR1 and CDR2: MNHEY and SMNVEV (reference sequence).

This clonotype was observed a few times. This chain connects TRBV24-1 to TRBJ2-3, with TRBD1 as a possible D gene (6 bases). V was shortened by 5 bases and J by 1 base, with 9 bases between the two germline ends. This CDR3 has 14 residues. Germline V gives CDR1 KGHDR, CDR2 SFDVKD. CDR3 nucleotides: TGTGCCACCAGTGCGACAGGCCGCACAGATACGCAGTATTTT. Amino acids: CATSATGRTDTQYF.

This chain uses TRBV20-1 with TRBJ2-7; 15 bases match TRBD2. The ends lost 1 base at V and 0 bases at J; junction bases unmatched: 7. There are 18 residues in the CDR3. CDR1 and CDR2 (germline): DFQATT, SNEGSKA (reference sequence). This CDR3 reads CSARAIGLAGGSSYEQYF. In DNA form, the CDR3 reads TGCAGTGCTAGAGCCATAGGACTAGCGGGGGGGAGCTCCTACGAGCAGTACTTC.

V gene TRBV10-3 combines with J gene TRBJ1-2; D uncertain. V lost 4 bases and J lost 13, with 19 bases in between. The V gene's germline CDR1 is ENHRY and CDR2 SYGVKD. The CDR3 is made up of 13 amino acids. This CDR3 is CAISGVSTDTFTF. The CDR3 bases are TGTGCCATCAGTGGGGTCAGTACAGATACCTTCACCTTC.

In its sample, this clonotype was seen a few times. The rearrangement joins TRBV27 to TRBJ2-1; D perhaps matches TRBD2 (6 bases). CDR1 MNHEY and CDR2 SMNVEV come from the germline V gene (reference sequence). Deletions cut 6 bases from V and 6 bases from J, with 12 bases between. The CDR3 is 13 amino acids. CDR3 amino acids: CASSLMGGNEQFF. The CDR3 DNA is TGTGCCAGCAGCTTGATGGGGGGCAATGAGCAGTTCTTC.

The chain links TRBV27 to TRBJ2-3, with a tentative D call TRBD1 (6 bases). Trimming stripped 5 bases from V and 4 bases from J, with 19 bases between. Germline V lookup: CDR1 MNHEY, CDR2 SMNVEV (reference sequence). The CDR3 extends over 16 amino acids. CDR3 residues: CASSTAPTGFADTQYF. In DNA form, the CDR3 reads TGTGCCAGCAGTACCGCACCCACAGGGTTCGCAGATACGCAGTATTTT.

The V gene is TRBV29-1, the J gene TRBJ2-2, with TRBD1 matching over 7 bases. CDR3 length equals 15 residues. Trimming cost V 6 bases and J 2 bases; bases outside gene matches: 9. CDR1 and CDR2 (germline): SQVTM, ANQGSEA. The CDR3 nucleotides are TGCAGCGTCTCACCCAACAGGGGAAACACCGGGGAGCTGTTTTTT. Translated: CSVSPNRGNTGELFF.

The V and J genes are TRBV12-3 or TRBV12-4 and TRBJ2-5; either TRBD1 or TRBD2 may fit D (5 bases each). The CDR3 contains 15 residues. The germline V and J ends were trimmed by 4 bases and 2 bases, with 14 bases remaining between them. As DNA, the CDR3 is TGTGCCAGCAGTTCCGGGACGGGTACGCAAGAGACCCAGTACTTC. Amino acid sequence: CASSSGTGTQETQYF.

Only a few counts were recorded for this clonotype. The chain carries TRBV7-9 and TRBJ2-7; 11 bases are a match to TRBD2. The length of the CDR3 is 15 residues. Germline CDR1 SEHNR, CDR2 FQNEAQ (reference sequence). V lost 2 bases to trimming and J lost 2 bases; unmatched junction nucleotides: 2. The CDR3 DNA follows: TGTGCCAGCAGCTTACCGACTAGCGGGACCTACGAGCAGTACTTC. Its translation: CASSLPTSGTYEQYF.

The table lists this clonotype with a few counts. The rearrangement joins TRBV7-9 to TRBJ2-3; TRBD1 might be the D (6 bases). V shed 3 bases and J shed 0 bases, with 13 bases lying between them. Looked up from germline, CDR1 is SEHNR and CDR2 is FQNEAQ (reference sequence). The length of the CDR3 is 16 residues. The CDR3 sequence is CASSFDRTASTDTQYF. The CDR3 DNA sequence: TGTGCCAGCAGCTTCGATCGGACAGCTAGCACAGATACGCAGTATTTT.

The chain joins TRBV15 to TRBJ2-1; D perhaps matches TRBD1 (6 bases). V shed 4 bases and J shed 5 bases, with 15 bases lying between them. CDR1 and CDR2 from the germline V gene are LNHNV and YYDKDF (reference sequence). This CDR3 contains 15 residues. CDR3 bases: TGTGCCACCAGCAACCGGGACACTATTAACAATGAGCAGTTCTTC. This encodes CATSNRDTINNEQFF.

This clonotype has only a few counts. This rearrangement joins TRBV27 to TRBJ2-1; 11 bases line up with TRBD2. Germline V gene sequence: CDR1 MNHEY, CDR2 SMNVEV (reference sequence). The CDR3 has 15 amino acids. V lost 5 bases and J lost 11; bases outside the gene matches: 11. The CDR3 sequence: CASSPPGLAVPKQFF. The DNA of the CDR3 is TGTGCCAGCAGTCCCCCGGGACTAGCGGTTCCAAAGCAGTTCTTC.

The gene calls are TRBV7-2 and TRBJ1-5; tentative D call: TRBD1 (5 bases). Germline V lookup: CDR1 SGHTA, CDR2 FQGNSA. The CDR3 loop spans 16 amino acids. The germline V and J ends were trimmed by 5 bases and 0 bases, with 14 bases remaining between them. The CDR3 protein is CASSMGPGASNQPQHF. CDR3 coding DNA: TGTGCCAGCAGCATGGGACCGGGAGCTAGCAATCAGCCCCAGCATTTT.

This clonotype was recorded a few times. The chain employs TRBV5-6 and TRBJ1-1; D might be TRBD1 (5 bases). The CDR3 covers 15 residues. CDR1 SGHDT and CDR2 YYEEEE come from the germline V gene. Trimming shortened V by 0 bases and J by 4 bases, and 13 bases separated the two germline ends. In DNA, the CDR3 is TGTGCCAGCAGCTTGGGAGGGGTCGGAGCCACTGAAGCTTTCTTT. This gives the protein CASSLGGVGATEAFF.

This clonotype came up a few times. V and J are TRBV3-1 and TRBJ2-7, with 12 nucleotides matching TRBD2. V lost 2 bases and J lost 0; bases outside the gene matches: 5. CDR3 size: 17 residues. Germline-derived CDR1 and CDR2 are LGHDT and YNNKEL (reference sequence). CDR3 protein: CASSQTGLAGPSYEQYF. CDR3 DNA: TGTGCCAGCAGCCAAACCGGACTAGCGGGACCCTCCTACGAGCAGTACTTC.

The chain is built from TRBV3-1 and TRBJ2-7; 10 nucleotides agree with TRBD2. In germline, CDR1 is LGHDT, CDR2 YNNKEL (reference sequence). The CDR3 contains 14 residues. Unmatched junction bases numbered 9, after V lost 7 bases and J lost 6 bases. This CDR3 reads CASTLSGRAGEQYF. CDR3 coding DNA: TGTGCCAGCACCCTAAGCGGGAGGGCCGGCGAGCAGTACTTC.

In its sample, this clonotype was seen a few times. J is TRBJ2-7 and V is TRBV7-6; D gene unclear. V lost 5 bases and J 2 bases, leaving 16 bases between the germline ends. This CDR3 is 15 amino acids long. Germline V gene data show CDR1 as SGHVS and CDR2 as FNYEAQ. The CDR3 region has the DNA TGTGCCAGCAGCCTAACGGGCCTCTCGACCTACGAGCAGTACTTC. Translating it yields CASSLTGLSTYEQYF.

The gene calls are TRBV5-6 and TRBJ1-1; the D gene is possibly TRBD1 (6 bases). V gave up 4 bases and J gave up 0 bases, with 13 bases separating them. Germline CDR1 is SGHDT and CDR2 is YYEEEE. This CDR3 contains 15 residues. The CDR3 is CASSTAGALNTEAFF. The CDR3 coding sequence is TGTGCCAGCAGCACTGCAGGGGCCTTGAACACTGAAGCTTTCTTT. Based on the CDR3 plus reference TRBV5-6 and TRBJ1-1, the full variable domain is DAGVTQSPTHLIKTRGQQVTLRCSPKSGHDTVSWYQQALGQGPQFIFQYYEEEERQRGNFPDRFSGHQFPNYSSELNVNALLLGDSALYLCASSTAGALNTEAFFGQGTRLTVV.

This clonotype turned up a few times. The chain joins TRBV4-2 to TRBJ1-1; D gene unclear. The V gene lost 0 bases and the J gene lost 5 bases, with 10 bases spanning the gap. CDR1 is LGHNA and CDR2 is YNFKEQ in the germline V gene. The CDR3 has 14 amino acids. The CDR3 region has the DNA TGTGCCAGCAGCCAAGATGGGCGTGATACTGAAGCTTTCTTT. This codes for CASSQDGRDTEAFF.

This clonotype was seen a few times. The V call is TRBV3-1, the J call TRBJ2-7, with TRBD1 matching over 7 bases. CDR3 size: 16 residues. V was clipped by 4 bases and J by 0 bases; unmatched bases: 9. Germline CDR1 reads LGHDT; CDR2 reads YNNKEL (reference sequence). CDR3: CASSPAEQGNSYEQYF. CDR3 nucleotides: TGTGCCAGCAGCCCCGCCGAACAGGGGAACTCCTACGAGCAGTACTTC.